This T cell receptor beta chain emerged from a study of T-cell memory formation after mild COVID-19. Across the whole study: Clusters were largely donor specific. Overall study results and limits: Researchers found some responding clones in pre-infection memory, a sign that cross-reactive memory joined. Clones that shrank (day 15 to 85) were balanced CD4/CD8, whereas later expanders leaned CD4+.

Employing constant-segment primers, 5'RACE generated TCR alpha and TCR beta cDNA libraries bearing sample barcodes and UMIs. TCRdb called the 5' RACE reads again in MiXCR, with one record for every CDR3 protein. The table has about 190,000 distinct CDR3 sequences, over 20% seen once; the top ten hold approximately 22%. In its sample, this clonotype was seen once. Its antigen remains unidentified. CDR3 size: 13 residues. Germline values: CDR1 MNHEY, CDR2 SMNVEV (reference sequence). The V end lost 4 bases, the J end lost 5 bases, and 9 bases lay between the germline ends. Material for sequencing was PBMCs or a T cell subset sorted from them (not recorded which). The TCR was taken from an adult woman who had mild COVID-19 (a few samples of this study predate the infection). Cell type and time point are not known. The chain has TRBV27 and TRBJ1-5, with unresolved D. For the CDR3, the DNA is TGTGCCAGCAGTTCCGTTCTGGATCAGCCCCAGCATTTT. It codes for CASSSVLDQPQHF.